This TCR beta chain was captured in a study of graft-versus-host responses after intestinal transplantation. Comment on this clone: Its antigen is still unknown.

Assay: immunoSEQ multiplex PCR; the TCRdb copy retains only in-frame clones and omits some. The table records tens of thousands of clones, 85% to 90% of them present only once. Whole-study results and caveats: Recipient bone marrow held GvH clones, some seen earlier in ileum or blood.

The germline V and J ends were trimmed by 6 bases and 0 bases, with 9 bases remaining between them. This CDR3 has 13 amino acids. The germline V gene has CDR1 MNHEY and CDR2 SVGAGI. The specimen was unstimulated CD4+ T cells sorted from spleen or lymph node cells, collected before intestinal transplant. The source of this sequence is a human donor who received an intestinal transplant. The chain employs TRBV6-5 and TRBJ2-7; maybe TRBD1 (5 bases). CDR3 residues: CASRKGISYEQYF. The CDR3 coding sequence is TGTGCCAGCAGAAAGGGGATCTCCTACGAGCAGTACTTC.